The T cell receptor (beta chain) described here comes from a study of T cell changes during pregnancy in multiple sclerosis. V was clipped by 0 bases and J by 5 bases, with 11 bases between them. Germline V gene sequence: CDR1 MNHNS, CDR2 SASEGT. CDR3 length: 16 residues. The method was immunoSEQ multiplex PCR; TCRdb's version includes in-frame clones alone and lacks a portion of them. The table has about 85,000 clones, roughly nine tenths seen once. Sequenced material: peripheral blood, taken in the first trimester of pregnancy. The V and J genes are TRBV6-1 and TRBJ1-6, with no clear D. The receptor was derived from a female donor with multiple sclerosis, enrolled in a pregnancy study. This chain's CDR3 is CASSEAQYPNNSPLHF. The CDR3 DNA reads TGTGCCAGCAGTGAAGCTCAGTACCCCAATAATTCACCCCTCCACTTT.